The source of this T cell receptor beta chain is a study of blood T cell repertoires in COVID-19. About the study: Collection of acute and convalescent COVID-19 samples took place in the United States, Italy and Spain.

Enrolment of Seattle patients took place during active infection, and they were followed longitudinally. Trimming removed 5 bases at V and 4 bases at J, with 14 bases between. Germline values: CDR1 SGHVS, CDR2 FNYEAQ. This CDR3 is built from 14 residues. Authors' processing steps: Nucleated cell counts were estimated from reference gene primer amplification. The method was immunoSEQ multiplex PCR; TCRdb's version includes in-frame clones alone and lacks a portion of them. The V and J calls and clone size were taken over from that table, and D and trimming were inferred from the DNA. Found here are about 350,000 clones, over 80% of them singletons; the top ten hold 6% to 7%.

The chain has TRBV7-6 and TRBJ1-1, with D uncertain. Sample: peripheral blood. The sequence was obtained from a woman between 50 and 59 years old with COVID-19, enrolled during active disease. This chain's CDR3 is CASSPGTVGTEAFF. CDR3 DNA sequence: TGTGCCAGCAGCCCGGGAACGGTGGGCACTGAAGCTTTCTTT.